These 8 T cell receptor beta chains originate from one sample sequenced in a study of blood T cells in healthy people across ages. With a J-beta primer mix and a sample-barcoded 5' primer, a second PCR ran 7 to 11 cycles. TCRdb processed the 5' RACE reads anew with MiXCR; each CDR3 protein has one entry. This table holds 550,000 to 750,000 distinct CDR3 sequences, roughly 20% found once. Specimen: blood. The receptors here all came from a man aged 70-80 years in good health.

The sample holds a few counts of this clonotype. This chain uses TRBV10-3 with TRBJ1-1, with D maybe TRBD1 (5 bases). The V and J ends lost 4 bases and 1 base respectively, with 13 bases between them. The germline V gene encodes CDR1 ENHRY and CDR2 SYGVKD. The CDR3 length is 15 residues. DNA for the CDR3: TGTGCCATCAGTGGGGTGGACATCCGGAACACTGAAGCTTTCTTT. It codes for CAISGVDIRNTEAFF.

This clonotype appeared a few times. The rearrangement joins TRBV9 to TRBJ2-7; D is possibly TRBD2 (6 bases). The germline CDR1 and CDR2 sequences are SGDLS and YYNGEE. The CDR3 is made up of 14 amino acids. V was trimmed by 2 bases and J by 2 bases, leaving 11 bases between them. The CDR3 here is CASSVRERPYEQYF. The CDR3 region has the DNA TGTGCCAGCAGCGTTCGGGAGCGACCCTACGAGCAGTACTTC.

The chain carries TRBV6-6 and TRBJ1-3; D not resolved. CDR1 and CDR2 from the germline V gene are MNHNY and SVGAGI (reference sequence). This CDR3 is 16 amino acids long. Trimming removed 2 bases at V and 0 bases at J, with 11 bases between. DNA of the CDR3: TGTGCCAGCAGTTACCGGACCCTGAGCTCTGGAAACACCATATATTTT. It encodes CASSYRTLSSGNTIYF.

This clonotype was counted between two and nine times. CDR3 bases: TGCAGCGTTCCCGGGACAGGGGTTAATGAAAAACTGTTTTTT. Translation gives CSVPGTGVNEKLFF. The V gene is TRBV29-1, the J gene TRBJ1-4; 10 positions match TRBD1. Germline-derived CDR1 and CDR2 are SQVTM and ANQGSEA. The CDR3 runs 14 residues. V was pared by 5 bases and J by 4 bases, with 4 bases of the junction left unmatched.

The chain carries TRBV20-1 and TRBJ2-2; D may be TRBD2 (5 bases). The V end was cut by 7 bases, the J end by 0 bases, with 9 bases between. The CDR3 covers 13 residues. From germline, CDR1 is DFQATT and CDR2 SNEGSKA (reference sequence). CDR3 amino acids: CSVGEPNTGELFF. The CDR3 DNA reads TGCAGTGTGGGAGAACCGAACACCGGGGAGCTGTTTTTT.

This sequence joins TRBV20-1 and TRBJ1-5; maybe TRBD1 (5 bases). Germline assignment: CDR1 DFQATT and CDR2 SNEGSKA (reference sequence). This CDR3 spans 15 amino acids. The V end was cut by 6 bases, the J end by 2 bases, with 17 bases between. CDR3 loop: CSAPIGGKGNQPQHF. CDR3 sequence (DNA): TGCAGTGCGCCAATCGGGGGAAAAGGCAATCAGCCCCAGCATTTT.

Only a few counts were recorded for this clonotype. The chain couples TRBV30 to TRBJ2-6; D uncertain. CDR3 size: 14 residues. CDR1 and CDR2 (germline): GTSNPN, SVGIG (reference sequence). Trimming took off 1 base at V and 4 bases at J, with 8 bases between the two ends. The CDR3 DNA is TGTGCCTGGAGTGCGAGCCGGGGGGCCAACGTCCTGACTTTC. Its translation: CAWSASRGANVLTF.

The chain carries TRBV24-1 and TRBJ1-4; D is uncertain. Per germline, CDR1 KGHDR and CDR2 SFDVKD. The CDR3 is made up of 14 amino acids. Between the trimmed V and J ends, which lost 3 bases and 5 bases, there was a span of 9 bases. DNA for the CDR3: TGTGCCACCAGTGATACGGGCGAGAATGAAAAACTGTTTTTT. This gives the protein CATSDTGENEKLFF.